This entry lists 3 T cell receptor beta chains sequenced from one sample in a study of T-cell reconstitution after alpha-beta-depleted transplantation in children. Unique molecular identifiers were incorporated when the TCRbeta library was constructed. Each CDR3 protein is one row after TCRdb ran MiXCR on the PCR reads. The data hold fewer than 400,000 distinct CDR3 sequences, with about a quarter observed a single time. Sequencing was performed on PBMCs, mostly from graft donor cells, taken 180 days after TCRalphabeta/CD19-depleted stem cell transplant. Receptor source: a male patient younger than 18 who had a stem cell transplant for acute lymphoblastic leukemia, so the T cells may come from the graft donor.

A few counts support this clonotype. The chain is built from TRBV5-1 and TRBJ2-7; D is undetermined. Germline V CDR1 and CDR2: SGHRS, YFSETQ. Trimming took off 0 bases at V and 0 bases at J, with 13 bases between the two ends. There are 16 residues in the CDR3. Written as DNA, the CDR3 is TGCGCCAGCAGCTTGGGGCTCAAATTCAGCTCCTACGAGCAGTACTTC. As protein: CASSLGLKFSSYEQYF.

The chain couples TRBV12-3 or TRBV12-4 to TRBJ2-3; 8 bases are a match to TRBD2. The length of the CDR3 is 15 residues. V lost 5 bases to trimming and J lost 9 bases; unmatched junction nucleotides: 13. The CDR3 DNA sequence: TGTGCCAGCAGTGCCTGGCGGGAGGTCCTAGCCACGCAGTATTTT. As protein: CASSAWREVLATQYF.

This clonotype was seen more than once but under ten times. This chain connects TRBV24-1 to TRBJ2-7; 13 bases match TRBD2. J gave up 3 bases and V 3 bases, and 7 bases lay outside the gene matches. CDR3 length: 17 residues. CDR1 and CDR2 from the germline V gene are KGHDR and SFDVKD. DNA for the CDR3: TGTGCCACCAGTGATGGAACCGGGACTAGCGGGATCTACGAGCAGTACTTC. Translated: CATSDGTGTSGIYEQYF.